The subject of this entry is one TCR beta chain. Its antigen is unidentified. This sample is part of a study of cytomegalovirus exposure and HLA in healthy donors. Study conclusions and caveats: There were 150 to 200 TCR beta chains listed as cytomegalovirus-associated. TCR beta sequences numbering roughly 16,000 were associated with HLA alleles at 0.05 false discovery rate in a later analysis. Reports state that TCR beta sequences accurately predicted most subjects' HLA-A and HLA-B alleles. A later analysis, which compared TCR beta chains of equal frequency, found the HLA-associated ones more clonally expanded.

PCR amplification relied on 60 Vbeta primers (plus 13 Jbeta primers). TCRdb's copy holds only in-frame clones and misses some; the assay was immunoSEQ multiplex PCR. The repertoire holds 150,000 to 200,000 clones, with about four fifths as singletons. The CDR3 loop spans 14 amino acids. Germline V lookup: CDR1 LNHDA, CDR2 SQIVND (reference sequence). V was shortened by 5 bases and J by 1 base, with 12 bases between the two germline ends. This sequence joins TRBV19 and TRBJ2-7, with a possible D match to TRBD2 (5 bases). Material for sequencing was PBMCs. The TCR sequence derives from a woman aged 50 to 60 in good health and CMV-seronegative. The CDR3 nucleotides are TGTGCCAGTAGTTTCGGGATGTTATCCTACGAGCAGTACTTC. Its translation: CASSFGMLSYEQYF. Using reference TRBV19 and TRBJ2-7 for the parts outside the CDR3, the full variable domain is DGGITQSPKYLFRKEGQNVTLSCEQNLNHDAMYWYRQDPGQGLRLIYYSQIVNDFQKGDIAEGYSVSREKKESFPLTVTSAQKNPTAFYLCASSFGMLSYEQYFGPGTRLTVT.